This T cell receptor (beta chain) was captured in a study of shared clonotypes between healthy human individuals. Overall study findings and caveats: Limitation of the genetic and exposure-history diversity represented came from the few donors.

Libraries were prepared by immunoSEQ multiplex PCR; TCRdb keeps only in-frame clonotypes and omits some of them. The sample has roughly 530,000 clones, roughly 95% seen once; the top ten hold roughly 0.06%. Partitioning of CD4+ cells yielded a CD45RA+ naive subset and a CD45RA-negative memory subset. As regards this clone: Its matching antigen is unknown.

Sequencing input: naive CD4+ T cells sorted from blood. Sample subset: CD45RA+ positively selected. This TCR was recovered from a woman aged 30 to 39 in good health.

The CDR3 bases are TGTGCCAGCAGTTTGAATCAGAACTATGGCTACACCTTC. Translating it yields CASSLNQNYGYTF. V usage is TRBV27 and J usage is TRBJ1-2; D remains ambiguous. From germline, CDR1 is MNHEY and CDR2 SMNVEV (reference sequence). V was clipped by 3 bases and J by 2 bases, with 7 bases between them. This CDR3 has 13 amino acids.